This T cell receptor (beta chain) was captured by sequencing in a study of blood T cell repertoires in COVID-19. Whole-study context: From T cells, B-cell-depleted T cells, or PBMCs came the material, which was cDNA or gDNA.

The CDR3 contains 18 residues. J was trimmed by 2 bases and V by 0 bases; bases with no gene match: 4. Looked up from germline, CDR1 is MRHNA and CDR2 is SNTAGT. Clones were sequenced by immunoSEQ multiplex PCR, and TCRdb holds only the in-frame ones, with some missing. The data show about 57,000 clones, around 87% seen once. This receptor was obtained from a woman aged 80 or older with COVID-19, enrolled during active disease. Sequencing was performed on peripheral blood. The J gene is TRBJ2-3, the V gene TRBV6-4, with 14 nucleotides matching TRBD2. CDR3 sequence reads: CASSDSSGLAGATDTQYF. The DNA for the CDR3 is TGTGCCAGCAGTGACTCCTCGGGACTAGCGGGGGCCACAGATACGCAGTATTTT.